Sequencing of this TCR beta chain was carried out in a study of blood T cells in healthy people across ages. Findings and caveats of the study: Expanded clonotype changes were possibly confounded by unknown donor CMV status.

The CDR3 totals 13 residues. Germline V gives CDR1 SQVTM, CDR2 ANQGSEA. As concerns this clonotype: Its antigen is not known.

The authors ran a second PCR of about 6 to 11 cycles using a sample-barcoded 5' primer and a J-beta primer mix. Each of the cDNA molecules was tagged by a template-switch adaptor with 12 random nucleotides. TCRdb independently ran MiXCR on the 5' RACE reads; one entry per CDR3 protein. Among roughly 800,000 distinct CDR3 sequences listed, 55% to 70% were seen once. Input material: blood. The chain links TRBV29-1 to TRBJ2-7, with 8 bases identical to TRBD2. The J call could be wrong; TRBJ2-5 is a better fit for the DNA end. The sequence was collected from a man aged 30 to 45 in good health. Here the CDR3 DNA reads TGCAGCGTACCCCGGGGGGGACGAGAGACCCAGTACTTC. This codes for CSVPRGGRETQYF.